This T cell receptor (beta chain) was recorded in a study of OX40 agonist ivuxolimab in advanced cancers. For the study at large: Given to patients was ivuxolimab, an agonistic anti-OX40 (CD134) antibody. Partial responses occurred in Three dose-escalation patients, one with hepatocellular carcinoma and two with cutaneous melanoma.

Looked up from germline, CDR1 is MNHNY and CDR2 is SVGAGI (reference sequence). Trimming left V 0 bases short and J 4 bases short, with 9 bases between. This CDR3 contains 14 residues. Some clones are missing from TCRdb's copy, which holds only in-frame ones; the method was immunoSEQ multiplex PCR. Altogether roughly 75,000 clones are present, around 91% being singletons, with the ten largest covering about 6.5%. This clone was recorded once. The material was CD4+ or CD8+ T cells sorted from blood, obtained in a trial of the OX40 agonist ivuxolimab. The source is an adult with an advanced solid tumor such as melanoma, head and neck, liver or kidney cancer. The rearrangement uses TRBV6-6 and TRBJ1-2, with D possibly TRBD1 on 6 matching bases. CDR3: CASSYSDRPYGYTF. In nucleotides, the CDR3 is TGTGCCAGCAGTTACTCAGACAGGCCCTATGGCTACACCTTC.